At least ten counts were recorded for the clone carrying this T cell receptor beta chain. Its matching antigen is unknown. Construction of the TCRbeta library involved unique molecular identifiers. TCRdb reprocessed the PCR reads via MiXCR and lists one record per CDR3 protein. The table has about 250,000 distinct CDR3 sequences, roughly a quarter seen once. The sample originates from a study of T-cell reconstitution after alpha-beta-depleted transplantation in children. Study-wide findings and caveats: Surviving recipient T cells and thymic progenitors produced the high day-60 TCRbeta diversity seen in some patients. Newly produced T cells mostly accounted for T-cell counts and diversity one year post-transplant. Several hundred graft clones that had expanded were reportedly the source of alpha-beta T cells about two months after transplant.

This CDR3 is 16 amino acids long. V was trimmed by 6 bases and J by 7 bases, leaving 22 bases between them. The clonotype was recovered from a female patient aged 2-9 years who had a stem cell transplant for congenital amegakaryocytic thrombocytopenia, so the T cells may come from the graft donor. The sequencing used PBMCs, mostly from graft donor cells, collected 360 days after TCRalphabeta/CD19-depleted stem cell transplant. The chain employs TRBV12-3 or TRBV12-4 and TRBJ2-1; tentatively, D is TRBD1 (6 bases). The CDR3 DNA reads as TGTGCCAGCAGCTCTGACAGGCCACCTCGAGGGAATGAGCAGTTCTTC. It is translated as CASSSDRPPRGNEQFF.